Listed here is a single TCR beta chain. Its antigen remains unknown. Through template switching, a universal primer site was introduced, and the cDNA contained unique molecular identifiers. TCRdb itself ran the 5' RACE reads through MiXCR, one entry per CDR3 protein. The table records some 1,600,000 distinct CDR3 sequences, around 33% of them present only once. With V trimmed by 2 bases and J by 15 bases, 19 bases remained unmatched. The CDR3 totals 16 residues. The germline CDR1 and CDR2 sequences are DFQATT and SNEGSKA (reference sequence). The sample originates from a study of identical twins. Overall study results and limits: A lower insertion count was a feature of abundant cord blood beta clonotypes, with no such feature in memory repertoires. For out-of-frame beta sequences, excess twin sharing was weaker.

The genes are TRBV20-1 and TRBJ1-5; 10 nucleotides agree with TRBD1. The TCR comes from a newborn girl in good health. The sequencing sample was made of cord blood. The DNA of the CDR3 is TGCAGTGCTAGACCGGGACAGGGGAGATGGGGCGAAGGAAGGCATTTT. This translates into CSARPGQGRWGEGRHF.